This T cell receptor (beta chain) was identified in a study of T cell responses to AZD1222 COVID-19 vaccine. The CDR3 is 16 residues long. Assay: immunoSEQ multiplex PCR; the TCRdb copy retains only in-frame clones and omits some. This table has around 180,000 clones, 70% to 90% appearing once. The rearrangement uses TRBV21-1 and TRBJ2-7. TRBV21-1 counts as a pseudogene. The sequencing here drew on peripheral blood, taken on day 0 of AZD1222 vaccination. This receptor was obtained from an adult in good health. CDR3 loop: CASTPGTYGKRREQYF. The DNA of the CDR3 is TGTGCCAGCACCCCGGGGACCTACGGAAAGAGACGCGAGCAGTACTTC.